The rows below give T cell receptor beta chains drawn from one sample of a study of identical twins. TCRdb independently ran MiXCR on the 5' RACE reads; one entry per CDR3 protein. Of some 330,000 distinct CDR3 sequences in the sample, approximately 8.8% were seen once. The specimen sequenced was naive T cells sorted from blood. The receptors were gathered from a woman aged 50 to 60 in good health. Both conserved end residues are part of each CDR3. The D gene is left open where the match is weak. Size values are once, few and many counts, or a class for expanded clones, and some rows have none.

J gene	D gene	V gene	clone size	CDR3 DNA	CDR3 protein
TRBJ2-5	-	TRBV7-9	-	TGTGCCAGCAGCCTATTCCCCCGGGACAAGCAAGAGGCCCAGTACTTC	CASSLFPRDKQEAQYF
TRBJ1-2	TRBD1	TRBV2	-	TGTGCCAGCAGTGCCCGGACAGGGGACTATGGCTACACCTTC	CASSARTGDYGYTF
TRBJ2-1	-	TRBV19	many	TGTGCCAGTAGTATGGGACTCCCTACTGAGCAGTTCTTC	CASSMGLPTEQFF
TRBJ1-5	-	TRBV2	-	TGTGCCAGCAGTGAGACCCTAGCTGCCCAGCCCCAGCATTTT	CASSETLAAQPQHF
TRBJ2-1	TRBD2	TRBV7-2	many	TGTGCCAGCAGCTTAGTTAGCGGGGTATCCTACAATGAGCAGTTCTTC	CASSLVSGVSYNEQFF
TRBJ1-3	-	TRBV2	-	TGTGCCAGCAGCGGATCGTTCAACTCTGGAAACACCATATATTTT	CASSGSFNSGNTIYF
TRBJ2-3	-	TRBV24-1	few	TGTGCCACCAGTGTGGGTCGCTGGGGAGATACGCAGTATTTT	CATSVGRWGDTQYF
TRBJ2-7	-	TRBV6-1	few	TGTGCCAGCAGTGAAAGGGCACAGGTCGGGGACTACGAGCAGTACTTC	CASSERAQVGDYEQYF
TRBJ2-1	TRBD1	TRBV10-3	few	TGTGCCATCAGTGAGGGACAGGGGGCCAAAATAGAGCAGTTCTTC	CAISEGQGAKIEQFF
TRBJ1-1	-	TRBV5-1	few	TGCGCCAGCAGCTTGAGTTTGCGGGACACACCGAACACTGAAGCTTTCTTT	CASSLSLRDTPNTEAFF
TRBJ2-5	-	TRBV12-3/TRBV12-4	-	TGTGCCAGCAACGGCGGCCCCGTTGCGACCCAGTACTTC	CASNGGPVATQYF
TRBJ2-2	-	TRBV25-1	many	TGTGCCAGTAGCAGGGAAAACACCGGGGAGCTGTTTTTT	CASSRENTGELFF
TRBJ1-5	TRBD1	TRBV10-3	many	TGTGCCATCAGTAAGAGTGCGGGGACAGGCAATCAGCCCCAGCATTTT	CAISKSAGTGNQPQHF
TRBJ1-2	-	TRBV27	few	TGTGCCAGCAGACAGGGAGGGCGGGGATTCGGCTACACCTTC	CASRQGGRGFGYTF
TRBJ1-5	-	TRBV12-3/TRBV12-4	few	TGTGCCACCACTACCCTTGGAGATCAGCCCCAGCATTTT	CATTTLGDQPQHF
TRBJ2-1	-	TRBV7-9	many	TGTGCCGAGAGCGGGCCCTCCTACAATGAGCAGTTCTTC	CAESGPSYNEQFF
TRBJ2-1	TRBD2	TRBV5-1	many	TGCGCCAGCAGCTTAATAGCGGGAGGCGGGAATGAGCAGTTCTTC	CASSLIAGGGNEQFF
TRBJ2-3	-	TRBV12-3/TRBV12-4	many	TGTGCCAGCAGTTTAGTTGGCTCAAGAGGGTATACGCAGTATTTT	CASSLVGSRGYTQYF
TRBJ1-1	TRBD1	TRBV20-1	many	TGCAGTGCCCGCGACAGGGTGGGGAACACTGAAGCTTTCTTT	CSARDRVGNTEAFF
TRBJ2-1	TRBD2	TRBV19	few	TGTGCCAGTAGCCACCCCGGGACTAGCGGGTACAATGAGCAGTTCTTC	CASSHPGTSGYNEQFF
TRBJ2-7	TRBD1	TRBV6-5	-	TGTGCCAGCAGTTCGGGACAGGAGCTCTACGAGCAGTACTTC	CASSSGQELYEQYF
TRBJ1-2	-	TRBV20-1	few	TGCAGTGCTAGAGTTGGCTACACCTTC	CSARVGYTF
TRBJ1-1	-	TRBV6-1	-	TGTGCCAGTTTAAACGGCCCCCCAAGTAATACTGAAGCTTTCTTT	CASLNGPPSNTEAFF
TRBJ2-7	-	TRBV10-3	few	TGTGCCATCAGTGATTTAGCGGCCCAACCTTGGGAGCAGTACTTC	CAISDLAAQPWEQYF
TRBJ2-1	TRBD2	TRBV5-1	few	TGCGCCAGCAGCTTGCGTTTAGCGGGAAATGGGGAGCAGTTCTTC	CASSLRLAGNGEQFF
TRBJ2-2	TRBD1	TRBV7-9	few	TGTGCCAGCAGTACGTACAGGGGAAGGTTATCCGGGGAGCTGTTTTTT	CASSTYRGRLSGELFF
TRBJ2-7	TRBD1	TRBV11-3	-	TGTGCCAGCAGCTTGGAGGACAGGATAACCTACGAGCAGTACTTC	CASSLEDRITYEQYF
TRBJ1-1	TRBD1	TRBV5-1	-	TGCGCCAGCAGCTTTGGACAGGGAGGGACTGAAGCTTTCTTT	CASSFGQGGTEAFF
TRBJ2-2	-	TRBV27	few	TGTGCCAGCACAAAGGTCCCTACTAGTCTAATCGGGGAGCTGTTTTTT	CASTKVPTSLIGELFF
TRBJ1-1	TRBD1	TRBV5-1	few	TGCGCCAGCAGCTTCTCCCCGGGACAGAGGGGGACTGAAGCTTTCTTT	CASSFSPGQRGTEAFF
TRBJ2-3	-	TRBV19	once	TGTGCCAGTTTGAAGACAGGAGATACGCAGTATTTT	CASLKTGDTQYF
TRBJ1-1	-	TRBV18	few	TGTGCCAGCTCACCACACCCAGGGCTAACTGAAGCTTTCTTT	CASSPHPGLTEAFF
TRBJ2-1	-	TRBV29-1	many	TGCAGCGTTGTAGGTTCCAATGAGCAGTTCTTC	CSVVGSNEQFF